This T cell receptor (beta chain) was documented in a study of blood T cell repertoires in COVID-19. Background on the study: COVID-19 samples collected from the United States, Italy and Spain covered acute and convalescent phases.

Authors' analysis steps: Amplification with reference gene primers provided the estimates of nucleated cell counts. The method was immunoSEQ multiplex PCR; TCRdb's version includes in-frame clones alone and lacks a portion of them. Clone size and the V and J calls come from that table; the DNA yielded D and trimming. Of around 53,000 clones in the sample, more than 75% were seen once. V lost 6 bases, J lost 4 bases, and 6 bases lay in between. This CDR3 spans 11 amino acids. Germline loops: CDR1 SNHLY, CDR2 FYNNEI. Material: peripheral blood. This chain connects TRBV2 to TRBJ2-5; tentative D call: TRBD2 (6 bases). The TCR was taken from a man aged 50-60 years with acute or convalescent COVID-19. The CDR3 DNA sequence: TGTGCCAGCAGGGGGGGAGAGACCCAGTACTTC. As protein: CASRGGETQYF.